One T cell receptor beta chain is described in this entry. Its specific antigen is unknown. No much larger clone is present one base from it, and per-base qualities are unavailable. This entry comes from a study of cytomegalovirus exposure and HLA in healthy donors (dated by TCRdb to about 2017). Regarding the study in general: An earlier analysis of 587 of the donors reported around 280 Gb of sequence data and around 110 million unique TCR beta sequences obtained from roughly 180 million T cells. Approximately 330 gigabases of sequencing data and around 80 million unique TCR sequences made up an early release that covered fewer than 650 HLA-typed donors. The genetic ancestry cluster associated with self-reported Caucasian donors included roughly four fifths of the approximately 400 genotyped donors. The study aimed to test whether cataloging public T cell receptors could reveal signatures of past pathogen exposure. The study profiled the T cell repertoires of hundreds of subjects by immunosequencing and related them to cytomegalovirus serostatus. Along with the approximately 700-subject first cohort, a separate validation cohort of approximately 110 different subjects was used. The study combined high-throughput TCR immunosequencing, statistical association of individual TCRs with disease status, and machine learning to predict cytomegalovirus infection status. To study patterns of TCR occurrence, a later analysis re-analyzed previously published TCR beta repertoires from around 700 donors and added high-resolution HLA genotyping. In the later analysis, no new phenotypic data were used to find candidate immune exposures; instead, reliance was placed on TCR beta sequences and their occurrence across donors. An earlier analysis of 587 of the donors used high-throughput TCR beta sequencing to judge whether each TCR beta V gene segment behaved as functional or pseudogenic. Alongside the repertoire data, information on donor age, sex, ethnicity and CMV serostatus was compiled. Genome-wide SNP genotypes for about 55% of the roughly 670 donors were used in a later genetic analysis, which treated that subset as a discovery cohort. Every discovery cohort repertoire had been produced on one sequencing platform. Class I and class II HLA loci were covered by the typing at four-digit resolution. Typing coverage differed by locus: A, B, C, DRB1 and DQB1 were typed in roughly 629-630 donors, DQA1 in about 560, DPA1 in 600 to 610, and DPB1 in 450 to 490. Roughly 5 DR-DQ haplotypes were treated as single units for association and clustering because of strong linkage in the cohort. On average, 235,054 unique TCR beta nucleotide sequences were sequenced per donor among more than 350 genotyped donors of the cohort, with 15% to 20% of those sequences being non-productive. What the research found in general, with its limitations: A later genetic analysis associated a missense DCLRE1C variant with V-gene and J-gene trimming of TCR beta chains, and an independent cohort replicated the association. In a later genetic analysis, fewer N-insertions in productive TCRs were reported among donors in an Asian-associated ancestry cluster than the roughly 710-donor mean. Roughly uniform sequencing depth across donors was assumed in presence/absence analyses, although this assumption may not hold. A further reported finding was that TCR beta sequences accurately predicted the HLA-A and HLA-B alleles for most subjects in the first cohort. In a later analysis, HLA-associated TCR beta chains showed more clonal expansion and lower generation probabilities than non-associated chains that were equally common. Strong co-occurrence of HLA alleles, especially DR and DQ, made assigning TCR associations to individual alleles difficult. While some public TCRs were present in many individuals, most TCR sequences turned up only very rarely across donors. Because counts were too low, some 17 rarely observed V segments, including chromosome 9 orphons, were excluded from the earlier analysis of under 650 of the donors. A later analysis found that TCR association rates varied across HLA loci, with DRB1 alleles showing the most associated TCRs and HLA-C alleles the fewest. At a false discovery rate of 0.05, a later analysis linked around 17,000 TCR beta sequences to specific HLA alleles. Some IMGT-functional V segments, including TRBV6-2 and TRBV6-3, could not be told apart with the 87-base-pair reads, so those segments were excluded. A total of fewer than 200 TCR beta chains were listed by the study as associated with cytomegalovirus. In both the original and validation cohorts, the classifier was reported to diagnose cytomegalovirus status with high specificity and sensitivity. In an earlier analysis of a few hundred of the donors, most TCR beta V segments were observed in productive rearrangements about 87% or about 30% of the time, broadly matching IMGT annotations. Only TCR beta chains were sequenced in this cohort, and the absence of alpha or paired-chain data limited detectable features. The only immune exposure information available for the cohort was CMV serostatus. In vitro tests confirmed that a few of the cytomegalovirus-associated TCR beta chains recognize cytomegalovirus antigens. The sequencing pipeline was judged likely to have produced a cluster of highly shared sequence variants as a technical artifact. Correlated functional status among segregating V segments might reflect linkage disequilibrium, but an unknown experimental factor could not be ruled out. The authors suggested that the approach could potentially be generalized to other disease states and immunological phenotypes. Several of the top co-occurrence clusters appeared to be linked to parvovirus B19, influenza, CMV and Epstein-Barr virus, according to a later analysis. A later analysis found that most CMV-associated TCR beta chains appeared HLA-restricted, with HLA associations seemingly driven largely by CMV exposure. Because HLA typing was unavailable for some donors at each locus, only the typed subset was used in association tests.

For this chain, trimming is 0 bases at the V end and 0 bases at the J end, and the number of junction bases without a gene match is 4. The CDR3 runs 17 amino acids, cysteine and phenylalanine included. Kept here is only the CDR3 DNA, which spans 51 bases and is read in frame from base 1. Library generation was performed with the immunoSEQ multiplex PCR assay. The multiplex PCR relied on a mix of 60 forward primers for TCR Vbeta segments and 13 reverse primers for TCR Jbeta segments. The CDR3 region of rearranged TCR beta genes was amplified from genomic DNA by a multiplex PCR assay. Amplified TCR beta libraries were sequenced as 87-base-pair reads on the Illumina HiSeq System. The authors' pipeline ran thus. Across the 600 to 700 repertoires, a later analysis counted 80 million or so unique TCR beta chains, around 10 million of which were shared by at least two donors. Raw reads were error-corrected and collapsed into unique sequences with a nearest-neighbor algorithm that merged closely related sequences to remove PCR and sequencing errors. Alignment of CDR3 sequences to IMGT reference sequences was used to assign V, D and J gene segments. Each retained sequence needed at least a six-nucleotide match to both a V gene segment and a J gene segment. A rearrangement counted as productive if the CDR3 had no stop codons and remained in frame with V and J, and every other rearrangement counted as non-productive. CDR3 was defined according to IMGT convention as the region running from the second conserved V-encoded cysteine to the conserved J-encoded phenylalanine. The earlier analysis of 500 to 600 of the donors excluded sequences that lacked an unambiguous match to a single V gene segment. An earlier analysis of several hundred of the donors called V segments functional above 56.7% productive rearrangements and segregating when the between-donor standard deviation exceeded 5%. To diagnose cytomegalovirus status from the catalog of TCR beta chain sequences, a statistical classification framework was built. A later analysis assigned V and J genes by comparing TCR nucleotide sequences with IMGT/GENE-DB human TR gene sequences. A later analysis assigned CDR3 sequences and most-parsimonious VDJ recombination scenarios with the TCRdist pipeline. A later analysis defined each TCR beta chain by its CDR3 amino acid sequence plus V-gene family, and excluded reads lacking a unique V-gene family. A later analysis removed roughly 590 highly shared, low-generation-probability nucleotide sequences to deal with suspected cross-contamination and a sequencing artifact. In a later analysis, a clonal expansion index for each public chain was calculated from normalized within-repertoire ranks of inferred template counts. In a later analysis, generation probabilities were computed using a VDJ recombination model fitted to out-of-frame rearrangements, and the results were checked against IGoR. In a later analysis, TCR-TCR, TCR-HLA and TCR-CMV co-occurrence was scored with hypergeometric tests, and a repertoire-size bias correction was applied to TCR pairs. False discovery rates were estimated in a later analysis by permuting HLA or CMV assignments 20 times. In a later analysis, co-occurring TCRs were grouped using DBSCAN, and TCRdist sequence similarity was added for clustering within HLA-allele-positive subsets. Repertoires with fewer than 30,000 or more than 120,000 public chains were left out of co-occurrence clustering, as were a handful of repertoires with anomalous nucleotide sharing. Held by TCRdb, this immuneACCESS table contains in-frame sequences only and omits some clones. Under half of the omission traces to an unresolved V gene where checked; the cause of the rest is unknown. V, J and clone size are taken as reported in that table, and D and trimming were inferred from the DNA itself. Counted in this sample were 150,000 or so clones; 65% to 85% of them appeared once. In total, the top ten clones hold nearly 4% of the sample.

In total, 630 or so healthy bone marrow donors made up the cohort. All cohort members were sampled while nominally healthy, although unrecorded immune exposures were likely present. The donor tested CMV seronegative, placing the donor among the 352 seronegative members of the cohort. Every donor gave a peripheral blood sample, and the peripheral blood mononuclear cells from that sample were used for TCR beta sequencing. Genomic DNA was extracted from the blood cell samples with the Qiagen DNeasy Blood Extraction Kit. The source is a male donor in good health and CMV-seronegative. Sequenced sample: PBMCs. This chain is built from TRBV23-1 and TRBJ2-2, with 7 middle bases fitting TRBD2. TRBV23-1 is classed as an ORF, of uncertain function. This receptor has the CDR3 CASSQSGGEANTGELFF. The sequence in DNA is TGCGCCAGCAGTCAATCTGGGGGGGAGGCGAACACCGGGGAGCTGTTTTTT.